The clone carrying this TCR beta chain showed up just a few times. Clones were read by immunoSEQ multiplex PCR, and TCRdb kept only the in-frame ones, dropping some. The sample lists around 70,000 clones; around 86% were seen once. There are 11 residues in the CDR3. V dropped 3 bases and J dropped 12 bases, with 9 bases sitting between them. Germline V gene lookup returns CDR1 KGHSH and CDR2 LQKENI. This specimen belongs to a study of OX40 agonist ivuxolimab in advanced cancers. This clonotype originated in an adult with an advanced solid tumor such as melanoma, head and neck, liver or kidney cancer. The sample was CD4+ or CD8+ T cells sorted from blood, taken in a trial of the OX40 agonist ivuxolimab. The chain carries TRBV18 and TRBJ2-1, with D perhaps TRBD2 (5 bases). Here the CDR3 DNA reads TGTGCCAGCTCACCTGAAGGAGGGCAGTTCTTC. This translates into CASSPEGGQFF.